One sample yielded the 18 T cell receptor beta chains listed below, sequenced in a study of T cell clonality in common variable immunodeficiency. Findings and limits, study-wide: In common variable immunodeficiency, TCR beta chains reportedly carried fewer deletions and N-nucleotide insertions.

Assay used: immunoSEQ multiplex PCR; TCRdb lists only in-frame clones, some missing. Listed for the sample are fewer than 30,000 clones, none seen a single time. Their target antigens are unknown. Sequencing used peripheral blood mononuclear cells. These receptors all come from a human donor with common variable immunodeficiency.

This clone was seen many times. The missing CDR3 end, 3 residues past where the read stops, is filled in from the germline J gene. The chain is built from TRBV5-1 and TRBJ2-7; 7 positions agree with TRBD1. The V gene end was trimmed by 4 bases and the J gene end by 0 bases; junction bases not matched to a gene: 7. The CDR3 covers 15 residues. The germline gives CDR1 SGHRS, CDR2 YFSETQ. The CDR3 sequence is CASSAEGDSSYEQYF. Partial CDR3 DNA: TGCGCCAGCAGCGCTGAGGGGGACAGCTCCTACGAG.

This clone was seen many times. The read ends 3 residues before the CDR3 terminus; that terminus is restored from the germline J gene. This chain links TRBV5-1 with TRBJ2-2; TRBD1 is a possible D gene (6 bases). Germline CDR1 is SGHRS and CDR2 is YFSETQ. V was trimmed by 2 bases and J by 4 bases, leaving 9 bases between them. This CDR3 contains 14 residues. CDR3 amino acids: CASSLRGSTGELFF. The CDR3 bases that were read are TGCGCCAGCAGCTTAAGGGGGAGCACCGGGGAG. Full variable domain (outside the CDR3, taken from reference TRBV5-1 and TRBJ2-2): KAGVTQTPRYLIKTRGQQVTLSCSPISGHRSVSWYQQTPGQGLQFLFEYFSETQRNKGNFPGRFSGRQFSNSRSEMNVSTLELGDSALYLCASSLRGSTGELFFGEGSRLTVL.

CDR3: CASSIGGFGYGYTF. The part of the CDR3 DNA that was read is TGTGCCAGTAGTATCGGCGGGTTCGGCTATGGC. The J gene is TRBJ1-2, the V gene TRBV19; D call uncertain. The read terminates 3 residues before the CDR3 end, so the remaining end is supplied by the germline J gene. Trimming took 3 bases from V and 4 from J, leaving 12 bases between them. CDR3 length: 14 residues. CDR1 LNHDA and CDR2 SQIVND come from the germline V gene (reference sequence).

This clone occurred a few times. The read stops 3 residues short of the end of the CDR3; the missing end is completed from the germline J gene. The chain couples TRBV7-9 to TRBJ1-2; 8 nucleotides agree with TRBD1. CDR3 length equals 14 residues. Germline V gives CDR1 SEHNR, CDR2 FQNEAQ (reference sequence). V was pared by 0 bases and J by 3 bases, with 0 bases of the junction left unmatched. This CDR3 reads CASSLATGDYGYTF. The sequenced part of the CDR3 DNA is TGTGCCAGCAGCTTAGCGACAGGGGACTATGGC.

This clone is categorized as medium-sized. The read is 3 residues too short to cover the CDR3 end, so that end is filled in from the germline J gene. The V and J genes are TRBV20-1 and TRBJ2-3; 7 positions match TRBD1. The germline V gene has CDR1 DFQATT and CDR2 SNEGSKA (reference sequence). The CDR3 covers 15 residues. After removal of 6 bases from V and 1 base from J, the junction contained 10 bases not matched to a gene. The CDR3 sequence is CSAPRQGSGTDTQYF. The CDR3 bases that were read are TGCAGTGCGCCCCGACAGGGATCGGGCACAGATACG.

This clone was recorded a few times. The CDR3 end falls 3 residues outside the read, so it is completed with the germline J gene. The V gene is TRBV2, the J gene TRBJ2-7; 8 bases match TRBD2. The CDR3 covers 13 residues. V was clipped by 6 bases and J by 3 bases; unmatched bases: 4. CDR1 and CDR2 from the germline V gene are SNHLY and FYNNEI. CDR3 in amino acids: CASRAGTSYEQYF. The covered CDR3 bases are TGTGCCAGCAGGGCCGGGACTAGCTACGAG.

The sequenced part of the CDR3 DNA is TGTGCCAGAAGCTTTCCCAGCGGGAGCGAGAACGAG. Translation: CARSFPSGSENE. The full CDR3 reads CARSFPSGSENEQYF. V usage is TRBV5-3 and J usage is TRBJ2-7, with 8 bases aligning to TRBD2. The CDR3 end is not reached by the read, which stops 3 residues before it; the germline J gene fills it in. TRBV5-3 is recorded as an ORF, its role being uncertain. This CDR3 is 15 amino acids long. J was trimmed by 5 bases and V by 2 bases; bases with no gene match: 9.

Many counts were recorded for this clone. The part of the CDR3 DNA that was read is TGTGCCAGTAGAAACAGGGTCAATGAG. Protein product: CASRNRVNE. The full-length CDR3 reads as CASRNRVNEQFF. The chain uses TRBV19 and TRBJ2-1; D is possibly TRBD1 (6 bases). The sequenced fragment ends 3 residues before the CDR3 boundary, so the rest is inferred from the germline J gene. Deletions cut 6 bases from V and 6 bases from J, with 9 bases between. Germline V gene sequence: CDR1 LNHDA, CDR2 SQIVND (reference sequence). The CDR3 is 12 amino acids.

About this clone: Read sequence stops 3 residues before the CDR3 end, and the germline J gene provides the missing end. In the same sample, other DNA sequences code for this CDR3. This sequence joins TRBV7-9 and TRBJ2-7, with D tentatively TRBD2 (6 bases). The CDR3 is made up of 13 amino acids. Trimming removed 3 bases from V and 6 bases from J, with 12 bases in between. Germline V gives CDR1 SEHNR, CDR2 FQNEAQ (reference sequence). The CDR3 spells CASSFNRGSEQYF. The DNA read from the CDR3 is TGTGCCAGCAGCTTTAACCGGGGGTCCGAG.

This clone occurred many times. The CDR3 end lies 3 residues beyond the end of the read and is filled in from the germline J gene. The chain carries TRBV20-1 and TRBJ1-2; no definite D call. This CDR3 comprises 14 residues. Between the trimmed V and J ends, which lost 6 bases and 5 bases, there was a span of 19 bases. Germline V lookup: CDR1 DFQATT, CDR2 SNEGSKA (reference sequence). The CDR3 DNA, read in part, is TGCAGTGCCCCAGTCCCAGGAGGAAGTTATGGC. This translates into CSAPVPGGSYG. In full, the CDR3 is CSAPVPGGSYGYTF.

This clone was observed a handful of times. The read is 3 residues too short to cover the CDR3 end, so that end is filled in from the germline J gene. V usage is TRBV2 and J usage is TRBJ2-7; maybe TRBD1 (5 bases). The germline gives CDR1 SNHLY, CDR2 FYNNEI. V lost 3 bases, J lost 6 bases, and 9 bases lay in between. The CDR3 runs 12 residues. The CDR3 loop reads CASSDNRIEQYF. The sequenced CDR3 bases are TGTGCCAGCAGTGACAACAGGATCGAG. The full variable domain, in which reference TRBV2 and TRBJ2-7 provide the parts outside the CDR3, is EPEVTQTPSHQVTQMGQEVILRCVPISNHLYFYWYRQILGQKVEFLVSFYNNEISEKSEIFDDQFSVERPDGSNFTLKIRSTKLEDSAMYFCASSDNRIEQYFGPGTRLTVT.

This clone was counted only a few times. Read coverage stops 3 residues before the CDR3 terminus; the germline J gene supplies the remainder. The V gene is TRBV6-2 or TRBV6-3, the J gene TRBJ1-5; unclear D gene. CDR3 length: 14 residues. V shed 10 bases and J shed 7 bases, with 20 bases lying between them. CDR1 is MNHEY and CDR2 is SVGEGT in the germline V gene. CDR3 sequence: CATSWSSGKQPQHF. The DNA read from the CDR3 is TGTGCCACCTCATGGAGTAGCGGGAAGCAGCCC.

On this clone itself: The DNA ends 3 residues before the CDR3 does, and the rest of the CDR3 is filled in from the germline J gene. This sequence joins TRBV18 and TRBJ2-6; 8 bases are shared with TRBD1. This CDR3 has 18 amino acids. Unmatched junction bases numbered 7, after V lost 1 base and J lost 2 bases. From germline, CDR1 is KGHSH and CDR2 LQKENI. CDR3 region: CASSPLARGQTGANVLTF. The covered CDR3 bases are TGTGCCAGCTCACCACTTGCCAGGGGGCAGACTGGGGCCAACGTC.

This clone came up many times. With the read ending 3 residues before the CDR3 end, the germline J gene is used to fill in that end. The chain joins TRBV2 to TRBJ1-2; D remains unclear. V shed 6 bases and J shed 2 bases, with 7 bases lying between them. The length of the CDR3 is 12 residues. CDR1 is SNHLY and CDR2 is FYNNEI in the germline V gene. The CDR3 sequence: CASRTVNYGYTF. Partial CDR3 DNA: TGTGCCAGCAGAACAGTAAACTATGGC.

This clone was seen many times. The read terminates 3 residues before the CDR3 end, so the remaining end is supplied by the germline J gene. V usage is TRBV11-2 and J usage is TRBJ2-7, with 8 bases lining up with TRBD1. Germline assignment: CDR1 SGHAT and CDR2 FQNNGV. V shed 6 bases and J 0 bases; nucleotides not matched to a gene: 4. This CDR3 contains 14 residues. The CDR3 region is CASSLQGGSYEQYF. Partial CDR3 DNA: TGTGCCAGCAGTCTACAGGGGGGCTCCTACGAG.

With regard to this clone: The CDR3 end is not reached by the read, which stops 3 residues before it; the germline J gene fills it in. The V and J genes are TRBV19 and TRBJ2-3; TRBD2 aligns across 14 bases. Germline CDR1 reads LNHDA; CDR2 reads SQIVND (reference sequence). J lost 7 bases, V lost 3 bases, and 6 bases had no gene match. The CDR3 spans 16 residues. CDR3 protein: CASSIGTSGSGNTQYF. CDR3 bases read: TGTGCCAGTAGTATCGGGACTAGCGGGAGTGGAAATACG.

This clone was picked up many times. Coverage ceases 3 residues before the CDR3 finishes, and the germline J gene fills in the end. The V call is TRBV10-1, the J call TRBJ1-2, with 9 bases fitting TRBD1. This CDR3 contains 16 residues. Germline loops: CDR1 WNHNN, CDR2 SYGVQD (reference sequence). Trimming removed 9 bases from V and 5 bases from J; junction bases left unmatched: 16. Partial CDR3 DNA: TGCGCCAGGGGGCAGGGACAGGGCTTCGATTTGTATGGC. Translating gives CARGQGQGFDLYG. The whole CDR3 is CARGQGQGFDLYGYTF.

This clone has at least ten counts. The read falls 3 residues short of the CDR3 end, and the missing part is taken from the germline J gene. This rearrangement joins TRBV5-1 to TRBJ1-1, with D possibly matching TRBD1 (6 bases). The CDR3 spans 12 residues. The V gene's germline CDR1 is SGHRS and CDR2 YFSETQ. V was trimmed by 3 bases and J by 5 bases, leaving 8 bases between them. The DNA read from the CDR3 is TGCGCCAGCAGCTCAGGGGAAACTGAA. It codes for CASSSGETE. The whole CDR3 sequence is CASSSGETEAFF.